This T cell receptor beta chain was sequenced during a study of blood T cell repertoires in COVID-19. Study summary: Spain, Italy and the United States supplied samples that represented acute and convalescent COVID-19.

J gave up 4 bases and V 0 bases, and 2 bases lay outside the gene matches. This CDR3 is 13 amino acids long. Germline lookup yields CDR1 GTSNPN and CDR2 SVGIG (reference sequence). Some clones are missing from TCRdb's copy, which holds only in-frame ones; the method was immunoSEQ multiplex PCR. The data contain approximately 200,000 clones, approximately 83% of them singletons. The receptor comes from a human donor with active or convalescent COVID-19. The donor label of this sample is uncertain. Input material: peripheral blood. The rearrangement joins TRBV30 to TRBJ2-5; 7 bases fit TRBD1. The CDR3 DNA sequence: TGTGCCTGGAGTGTGGGACAGTTAGAGACCCAGTACTTC. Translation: CAWSVGQLETQYF.